One and the same sample provided the 23 T cell receptor beta chains below, sequenced in a study of regulatory T cells in long-lasting Graves disease. Time point described: newly diagnosed GD, antithyroid drugs for less than 3 months. PBMC-derived RNA was used for the TCR library. CDR3-region Arm-PCR and iRepertoire HTBI primers produced the TCR beta libraries. TCRdb ran MiXCR on the multiplex PCR reads and lists one entry per CDR3 protein. The data hold 360,000 or so distinct CDR3 sequences, with 16% observed a single time. The sample was also linked to a second study, of T cells in Graves' hyperthyroidism and ophthalmopathy.

The material sequenced was peripheral blood mononuclear cells (PBMCs), taken at new diagnosis, from a patient treated with antithyroid drugs. Every receptor here comes from a man aged 40-49 years with Graves disease.

The DNA for the CDR3 is TGCAGTGCTAGTCTACCCCAGGCCGATACGCAGTATTTT. Its translation: CSASLPQADTQYF. This sequence joins TRBV20-1 and TRBJ2-3; D gene ambiguous. The CDR3 has 13 residues. V was cut by 3 bases and J by 6 bases, with 13 bases left in between. Germline V gene data show CDR1 as DFQATT and CDR2 as SNEGSKA (reference sequence).

This clonotype was observed a few times. J is TRBJ2-1 and V is TRBV9, with unresolved D. V was cut by 2 bases and J by 0 bases, with 9 bases left in between. The germline CDR1 and CDR2 sequences are SGDLS and YYNGEE. The CDR3 has 15 amino acids. CDR3 DNA sequence: TGTGCCAGCAGCGTCGCTGGGGTCTCCTACAATGAGCAGTTCTTC. This sequence encodes CASSVAGVSYNEQFF. Drawing the rest from reference TRBV9 and TRBJ2-1, the complete variable domain is DSGVTQTPKHLITATGQRVTLRCSPRSGDLSVYWYQQSLDQGLQFLIQYYNGEERAKGNILERFSAQQFPDLHSELNLSSLELGDSALYFCASSVAGVSYNEQFFGPGTRLTVL.

In its sample, this clonotype was seen many times. V is TRBV20-1 and J is TRBJ1-5, with D tentatively TRBD1 (5 bases). Germline V lookup: CDR1 DFQATT, CDR2 SNEGSKA (reference sequence). The V end lost 6 bases, the J end lost 0 bases, and 18 bases lay between the germline ends. This CDR3 comprises 16 residues. This CDR3 reads CSANNPRQNSNQPQHF. CDR3 in DNA: TGCAGTGCAAATAACCCAAGACAGAATAGCAATCAGCCCCAGCATTTT.

This clonotype was counted ten times or more. The chain carries TRBV28 and TRBJ2-7, with D possibly TRBD2 on 6 matching bases. V lost 6 bases, J lost 3 bases, and 18 bases lay in between. CDR1 and CDR2 from the germline V gene are MDHEN and SYDVKM. CDR3 length: 15 residues. The CDR3 bases are TGTGCCAGCAGGCTCCCCGGGACTTCGCTCTACGAGCAGTACTTC. Translation: CASRLPGTSLYEQYF.

This clonotype was counted between two and nine times. Compared with germline, one end of the junction differs, possibly owing to a read error. The rearrangement joins TRBV5-1 to TRBJ1-3; D remains ambiguous. Germline V gene data show CDR1 as SGHRS and CDR2 as YFSETQ. This CDR3 has 14 amino acids. The CDR3 coding sequence is TGTGCCAGCAGCTCGTCCCATTCTGGAAACACCATATATTTT. Translating it yields CASSSSHSGNTIYF.

This clonotype appeared a few times. CDR3 amino acids: CASSLAGQGPNEQYF. The CDR3 DNA is TGTGCCAGCAGCTTAGCGGGACAGGGTCCCAACGAGCAGTACTTC. This chain links TRBV7-9 with TRBJ2-7, with 9 bases aligning to TRBD1. V was clipped by 0 bases and J by 5 bases; unmatched bases: 5. Germline V gene sequence: CDR1 SEHNR, CDR2 FQNEAQ (reference sequence). The CDR3 is made up of 15 amino acids.

This clonotype was seen repeatedly, ten times or more. The chain uses TRBV7-9 and TRBJ2-3; TRBD1 agrees at 7 bases. The J call may be incorrect, as the DNA end agrees better with TRBJ2-5. This CDR3 has 15 residues. Germline CDR1 and CDR2: SEHNR and FQNEAQ (reference sequence). CDR3 DNA: TGTGCCAGCAGTAGAAACACAGGGGTTGAGCAGACCCAGTACTTC. This codes for CASSRNTGVEQTQYF.

The sample holds many counts of this clonotype. The chain carries TRBV9 and TRBJ2-2; tentatively, D is TRBD2 (5 bases). This CDR3 contains 13 residues. V was clipped by 2 bases and J by 4 bases, with 6 bases between them. Germline V CDR1 and CDR2: SGDLS, YYNGEE. CDR3 sequence reads: CASSVRGTGELFF. In DNA, the CDR3 is TGTGCCAGCAGCGTCCGGGGCACCGGGGAGCTGTTTTTT.

V gene TRBV9 combines with J gene TRBJ2-3; D is unclear. This CDR3 has 13 amino acids. Germline V gives CDR1 SGDLS, CDR2 YYNGEE. V was clipped by 4 bases and J by 2 bases, with 8 bases between them. CDR3: CASSFHYTDTQYF. The CDR3 DNA sequence: TGTGCCAGCAGCTTCCACTACACAGATACGCAGTATTTT.

The gene calls are TRBV20-1 and TRBJ2-5, with 8 bases that match TRBD2. This CDR3 comprises 14 residues. V was pared by 4 bases and J by 1 base, with 5 bases of the junction left unmatched. From germline, CDR1 is DFQATT and CDR2 SNEGSKA (reference sequence). CDR3 sequence (DNA): TGCAGTGCTACCGGGACTAGATCCCAAGAGACCCAGTACTTC. It encodes CSATGTRSQETQYF.

The chain uses TRBV9 and TRBJ2-5; TRBD2 is a possible D gene (6 bases). CDR3 length: 15 residues. The germline gives CDR1 SGDLS, CDR2 YYNGEE. V lost 1 base to trimming and J lost 4 bases, with 14 bases between them. The CDR3 DNA reads as TGTGCCAGCAGCGTATTCGGGGGAGGTTCAGAGACCCAGTACTTC. It is translated as CASSVFGGGSETQYF.

This clonotype was counted many times. The chain combines TRBV12-3 or TRBV12-4 with TRBJ2-3; a possible D gene is TRBD2 (5 bases). The CDR3 is made up of 15 amino acids. With 5 bases removed from V and 4 bases from J, the gap between germline ends came to 16 bases. CDR3 coding DNA: TGTGCCAGCAGTCCAGGACTTTCCGGCGCAGATACGCAGTATTTT. Translating gives CASSPGLSGADTQYF.

This chain uses TRBV5-6 with TRBJ2-7; possibly TRBD1 for D (6 bases). Germline V gives CDR1 SGHDT, CDR2 YYEEEE. The CDR3 sequence is 18 residues long. V was pared by 0 bases and J by 5 bases, with 24 bases between. The CDR3 sequence: CASSLVGARGVGANEQYF. The CDR3 DNA reads TGTGCCAGCAGCTTGGTGGGGGCGAGGGGAGTAGGAGCAAACGAGCAGTACTTC.

The V call is TRBV6-1, the J call TRBJ2-7; weak D call: TRBD1 (6 bases). Germline V CDR1 and CDR2: MNHNS, SASEGT. V gave up 7 bases and J gave up 3 bases, with 16 bases separating them. The CDR3 is 14 residues long. CDR3 DNA sequence: TGTGCCAGCATTCGGACAGTGCCCGACTACGAGCAGTACTTC. It codes for CASIRTVPDYEQYF.

This clonotype was found a few times. The V and J genes are TRBV19 and TRBJ1-5, with D maybe TRBD1 (6 bases). The CDR3 loop spans 13 amino acids. Trimming pared 6 bases from V and 1 base from J, leaving 7 bases between. From germline, CDR1 is LNHDA and CDR2 SQIVND (reference sequence). The CDR3: CASRDRSNQPQHF. The CDR3 DNA follows: TGTGCCAGTAGGGACAGAAGCAATCAGCCCCAGCATTTT.

Ten or more counts support this clonotype. This chain uses TRBV4-1 with TRBJ2-3; D may match TRBD1 or TRBD2 (5 bases each). Germline-derived CDR1 and CDR2 are MGHRA and YSYEKL. There are 18 residues in the CDR3. The V end lost 4 bases, the J end lost 0 bases, and 20 bases lay between the germline ends. As DNA, the CDR3 is TGCGCCAGCAGCCCTGGTTACAGGAGGCCCTCTAGCACAGATACGCAGTATTTT. Translating it yields CASSPGYRRPSSTDTQYF.

Here the CDR3 reads CATSRALYQPQHF. CDR3 nucleotide sequence: TGTGCCACCAGCAGAGCGCTTTATCAGCCCCAGCATTTT. The V and J genes are TRBV15 and TRBJ1-5; D remains ambiguous. Germline-derived CDR1 and CDR2 are LNHNV and YYDKDF (reference sequence). The CDR3 is 13 residues long. V dropped 1 base and J dropped 5 bases, with 6 bases sitting between them.

This clonotype was recorded at least ten times. CDR3 amino acids: CASSLAGSGSAIPYEQYF. The CDR3 DNA reads TGTGCCAGCAGCTTAGCCGGTTCGGGGTCGGCAATTCCCTACGAGCAGTACTTC. The chain is built from TRBV7-2 and TRBJ2-7, with D perhaps TRBD2 (5 bases). The CDR3 sequence is 18 residues long. Germline CDR1 and CDR2: SGHTA and FQGNSA. Trimming pared 0 bases from V and 2 bases from J, leaving 20 bases between.

As to this clonotype: A much larger clone lies a single base off, so this may be a read error. The rearrangement joins TRBV6-1 to TRBJ1-5, with 9 nucleotides matching TRBD1. Germline V gene data show CDR1 as MNHNS and CDR2 as SASEGT. The CDR3 consists of 14 residues. The V segment lost 6 bases and the J segment 6 bases; nucleotides outside the gene matches: 6. Here the CDR3 reads CASSGGTGSQPQHF. CDR3 coding DNA: TGTGCCAGCAGCGGGGGGACAGGGAGTCAGCCCCAGCATTTT.

This clonotype was observed at least ten times. This rearrangement joins TRBV28 to TRBJ2-3, with 8 bases fitting TRBD2. V trimming: 8 bases; J trimming: 3 bases; junction bases outside the gene matches: 4. Germline lookup yields CDR1 MDHEN and CDR2 SYDVKM. The CDR3 is 13 residues long. The CDR3 reads CASLAGGTDTQYF. DNA of the CDR3: TGTGCCAGCCTAGCGGGCGGGACAGATACGCAGTATTTT.

The chain recombines TRBV30 with TRBJ2-7; TRBD1 or TRBD2 may be the D gene (5 bases each). Germline CDR1 GTSNPN, CDR2 SVGIG (reference sequence). With 2 bases removed from V and 0 bases from J, the gap between germline ends came to 11 bases. The CDR3 contains 14 residues. The CDR3 nucleotides are TGTGCCTGGAGTAAAGGGGACCTCTCCTACGAGCAGTACTTC. It translates to CAWSKGDLSYEQYF.

The chain employs TRBV7-7 and TRBJ2-5; 10 bases agree with TRBD2. This CDR3 is 16 amino acids long. V lost 1 base, J lost 5 bases, and 7 bases stayed unmatched. Germline-derived CDR1 and CDR2 are SSHAT and FNYEAQ (reference sequence). The CDR3 nucleotides are TGTGCCAGCAGCTTAGGACTCAGCGGGGGGGCGGAGACCCAGTACTTC. Translated: CASSLGLSGGAETQYF.

This clonotype has a count of ten or more. This chain links TRBV28 with TRBJ1-1, with D maybe TRBD1 (6 bases). The CDR3 is 14 amino acids. The V gene's germline CDR1 is MDHEN and CDR2 SYDVKM. Trimming cost V 5 bases and J 6 bases, with 16 bases left between them. The CDR3 here is CASSDSGGRAEAFF. CDR3 DNA sequence: TGTGCCAGCAGTGACTCGGGGGGCAGGGCTGAAGCTTTCTTT.